This TCR beta chain is drawn from a study of graft-versus-host responses after intestinal transplantation. With regard to this clone: The antigen is not known.

Libraries were prepared by immunoSEQ multiplex PCR; TCRdb keeps only in-frame clonotypes and omits some of them. The sample contains around 90,000 clones, 80% to 95% of which appear only once. The CDR3 is 12 amino acids. Trimming took 4 bases from V and 5 from J, leaving 7 bases between them. CDR1 and CDR2 (germline): MNHEY, SMNVEV (reference sequence). The sequence came from a human donor who was the organ donor for an intestinal transplant. The J gene is TRBJ2-3, the V gene TRBV27; D ambiguous. The specimen was unstimulated CD8+ T cells sorted from spleen or lymph node cells, collected before transplant. CDR3 DNA sequence: TGTGCCAGCAGTTCTCGTCTAGATACGCAGTATTTT. Its translation: CASSSRLDTQYF.